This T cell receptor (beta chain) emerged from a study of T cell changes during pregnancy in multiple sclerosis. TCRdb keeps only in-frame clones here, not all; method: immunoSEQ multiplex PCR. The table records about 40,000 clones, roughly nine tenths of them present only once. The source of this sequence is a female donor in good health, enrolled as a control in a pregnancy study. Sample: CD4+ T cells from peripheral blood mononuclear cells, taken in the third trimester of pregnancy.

The CDR3 nucleotides read TGTGCCAGCAGCTCCAGACTAGCGGGGGAGACCCAGTACTTC. Translation: CASSSRLAGETQYF. V is TRBV7-2 and J is TRBJ2-5, with TRBD2 identical over 11 bases. The germline V gene encodes CDR1 SGHTA and CDR2 FQGNSA. The CDR3 is 14 amino acids. V lost 4 bases, J lost 5 bases, and 3 bases stayed unmatched.